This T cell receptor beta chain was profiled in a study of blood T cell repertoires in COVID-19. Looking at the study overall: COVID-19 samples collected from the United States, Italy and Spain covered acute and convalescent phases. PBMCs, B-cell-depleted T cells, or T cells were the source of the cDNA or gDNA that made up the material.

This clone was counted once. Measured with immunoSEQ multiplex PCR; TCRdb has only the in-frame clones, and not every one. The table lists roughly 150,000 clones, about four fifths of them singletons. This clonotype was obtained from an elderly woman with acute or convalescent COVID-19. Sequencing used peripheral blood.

The CDR3 region has the DNA TGTGCCAGTAGTATAGATGTGACAACTAGCTCCTACGAGCAGTACTTC. This translates into CASSIDVTTSSYEQYF. The rearrangement links TRBV19 to TRBJ2-7, with D perhaps TRBD2 (5 bases). CDR3 length: 16 amino acids. Germline CDR1 is LNHDA and CDR2 is SQIVND (reference sequence). V was cut by 0 bases and J by 0 bases, with 12 bases left in between. Together with reference TRBV19 and TRBJ2-7, the CDR3 gives the full variable domain: DGGITQSPKYLFRKEGQNVTLSCEQNLNHDAMYWYRQDPGQGLRLIYYSQIVNDFQKGDIAEGYSVSREKKESFPLTVTSAQKNPTAFYLCASSIDVTTSSYEQYFGPGTRLTVT.